Listed below are T cell receptor beta chains from one sample, sequenced in a study of Ad26.COV2.S vaccination and SARS-CoV-2 variants. The method was immunoSEQ multiplex PCR; TCRdb's version includes in-frame clones alone and lacks a portion of them. The repertoire has around 450,000 clones, 85% to 90% of them found once; the top ten carry about 2.7%. The sequencing here drew on peripheral blood, taken in a trial of Ad26.COV2.S vaccine versus placebo. These receptors were collected from a person between 18 and 59 years old who received the Ad26.COV2.S COVID-19 vaccine or a placebo. CDR3s leave out the opening cysteine and the closing phenylalanine or tryptophan.

TRBV6-1,ASSLAGGPKNEQF
TRBV18,ASSPGVGVRETQY
TRBV11-1,ASSFAQGDGYT
TRBV7-2,ASSLGLSYNSPLH
TRBV4-2,ASSQDPHRTAGNTIY
TRBV7-8,ASSLRAGTHGNTIY
TRBV30,AWIRGSTGIGNEQY
TRBV6-5,ASSYSGRGGNEQY
TRBV2,ASSEQLETQY
TRBV6-5,ASNLPGGETQY
TRBV2,ASASIRDGNYGYT
TRBV28,ASSSTATTDTQY
TRBV3-1/TRBV3-2,ASSRAGGNEQF
TRBV6-5,ASSYGEGSNQPQH
TRBV6-2/TRBV6-3,ASSPGGGLGYEQY
TRBV5-5,ASSPRTGYVSEAF
TRBV7-6,ASSLGRGDTQY
TRBV9,ASSVDPVLGYT
TRBV7-9,ASSHNEDSYTEAF
TRBV2,ASAVQLTNEKLF
TRBV7-8,ASSLEVRIFITEAF
TRBV19,ASSMNLRRDTQY
TRBV7-3,ASSLRRLSFTNTGELF
TRBV4-3,ASSQDAGGEEKLF
TRBV9,ASSEGNEQF
TRBV5-1,ASSLAGMPTDTQY
TRBV5-1,ASSGHWQSSGNTIY
TRBV7-2,ASSYGETQY
TRBV9,ASSVASGGAPATQY
TRBV7-9,ASSVLRGLTEAF
TRBV5-6,ASSLLIKSSYNSPLH
TRBV6-6,ASSYSSPGNQPQH
TRBV18,ASSPEAGGAGTQY
TRBV5-1,ASSFGDSQGTQY
TRBV6-2/TRBV6-3,ASSSPGYT
TRBV13,ASRKSGGALNTEAF
TRBV28,ASTWRPDGYT
TRBV6-1,ASSAQPPSTVGNTIY
TRBV27,ATEGEADEQF
TRBV5-1,ASSLDGQSGANVLT
TRBV7-6,ASSLEASLDPGSPLH
TRBV28,ASSLWTGSTEAF
TRBV29-1,SAEDSYEQY
TRBV18,ASSPRSGVKNIQY
TRBV4-3,ASSQAGTFGQTQY
TRBV20-1,SGGETDEAF